This section outlines one T cell receptor (beta chain) sequence together with its context. This clonotype was picked up many times. Its target antigen remains unknown. No base quality values were provided; no much bigger clone lies one nucleotide off. V lost 6 bases and J lost 6 bases; the stretch between them is 9 bases long. CDR1 MNHEY and CDR2 SVGEGT are derived from the germline V gene. From the cysteine through the phenylalanine, the CDR3 covers 12 amino acids. Here the CDR3 DNA is all that survives: 36 bases in frame from base 1. Genomic DNA served as template for TCR beta VDJ combination and CDR3 sequence profiling. TCR repertoire sequencing was run on an Illumina HiSeq 2000. As for the original processing: TRBV/TRBJ rearrangement plots, CDR3 size and DJ length profiles, and Simpson's diversity index were used to assess repertoires. The immunodominant clone was defined as the most abundant DNA sequence in deep sequencing data. CDR3 amino acid sequences were checked for sharing between subjects and were compared against published repertoires and the VDJdb database. TCRdb cleaned the public reads at Q25 with fastp, built clones with MiXCR and kept in-frame beta chains. Entries are consolidated by CDR3 protein sequence, retaining the most common genes and DNA. These V and J calls derive from TCRdb rather than the authors' analysis. Here the sample has roughly 420,000 distinct CDR3 sequences; about two thirds occur a single time. The ten top clones hold 3.5% to 4.5% of the sample.

In the study, sorted CD4+ and CD8+ blood T cells from patients with severe aplastic anemia and from healthy subjects underwent deep sequencing of TCR repertoires. Ficoll-Paque density gradient centrifugation was used to isolate peripheral blood mononuclear cells. Before DNA extraction, CD4+ and CD8+ T cells were sorted by FACS or by magnetic beads. The source of the sample is a study of CD8+CD57+ T cells in acquired aplastic anemia listed by TCRdb under 2018. Background on the whole study: DNA extracted from sorted CD4+ and CD8+ cells had a mean of 3.2 ug, with a range of roughly 0.17 to 27.4 ug. For healthy donor samples, the average read count was around 9.8 million for CD4+ cells and 11 million to 14 million for CD8+ cells.

Overall study results and their limits: CD8+ Simpson's diversity did not differ significantly between patients and healthy controls (P=0.060). Approximately 31 CD8+ CDR3 sequences were found in both patients and controls but appeared to be highly expressed in patients and within the immunodominant clones of the patients.

The chain employs TRBV6-2 or TRBV6-3 and TRBJ2-1; the D segment cannot be called with confidence. Specimen: sorted CD4+, CD8+, or CD8+CD57+ T cells (not recorded which) from PBMCs. This receptor was identified in a human donor in good health, serving as a control. The DNA sequence follows: TGTGCCAGCAGACGACGGTCCAATGAGCAGTTCTTC. Its protein product is CASRRRSNEQFF.